The 4 T cell receptor beta chains given below trace back to one sample, sequenced in a study of CD8 T cells in Susac syndrome. RNA, at about 0.45 to 1 ug, was reverse transcribed with random hexamers. MiXCR, run by TCRdb on the immunoSEQ multiplex PCR reads, gives a single entry per CDR3 protein. The table records some 400,000 distinct CDR3 sequences, roughly 85% of them present only once. The sample consisted of CD8+ T cells from PBMCs. All receptors come from a human donor with multiple sclerosis.

The chain has TRBV4-1 and TRBJ2-1; D is ambiguous. CDR1 and CDR2 from the germline V gene are MGHRA and YSYEKL. The CDR3 has 13 residues. Trimming pared 0 bases from V and 6 bases from J, leaving 6 bases between. CDR3: CASSQDRPNEQFF. CDR3 coding DNA: TGCGCCAGCAGCCAAGATAGGCCCAATGAGCAGTTCTTC.

The chain recombines TRBV4-1 with TRBJ2-1; 7 positions match TRBD1. V dropped 3 bases and J dropped 4; count of bases not matched to a gene: 9. The germline V gene encodes CDR1 MGHRA and CDR2 YSYEKL. The CDR3 spans 16 residues. This chain's CDR3 is CASSHKQGKDYNEQFF. Written as DNA, the CDR3 is TGCGCCAGCAGCCACAAACAGGGGAAGGATTACAATGAGCAGTTCTTC.

This clonotype came up a few times. This chain uses TRBV30 with TRBJ2-7; weak D call: TRBD2 (7 bases). The CDR3 consists of 14 residues. Between the trimmed V and J ends, which lost 3 bases and 2 bases, there was a span of 14 bases. Per germline, CDR1 GTSNPN and CDR2 SVGIG (reference sequence). The CDR3 DNA reads TGTGCCTGGAGAAACAGGGAGGGGGCCTACGAGCAGTACTTC. It encodes CAWRNREGAYEQYF. Drawing the rest from reference TRBV30 and TRBJ2-7, the complete variable domain is SQTIHQWPATLVQPVGSPLSLECTVEGTSNPNLYWYRQAAGRGLQLLFYSVGIGQISSEVPQNLSASRPQDRQFILSSKKLLLSDSGFYLCAWRNREGAYEQYFGPGTRLTVT.

The rearrangement links TRBV27 to TRBJ2-5, with D tentatively TRBD1 or TRBD2 (5 bases each). V was cut by 5 bases and J by 5 bases, with 24 bases left in between. The CDR3 runs to 17 residues. Germline-derived CDR1 and CDR2 are MNHEY and SMNVEV (reference sequence). In DNA, the CDR3 is TGTGCCAGCAGTCCCGGGACGATCGGGGTCCTTACGGAGACCCAGTACTTC. As protein: CASSPGTIGVLTETQYF.